The source of this TCR beta chain is a study of blood T cell repertoires in COVID-19. Study-level information: Italy, Spain and the United States were the sources of the convalescent and acute COVID-19 samples. PBMCs, B-cell-depleted T cells, or T cells were the source of the cDNA or gDNA that made up the material.

This clone is a singleton in its sample. Sequencing was performed with immunoSEQ multiplex PCR; in TCRdb, only in-frame clones are kept and a portion is missing. This table has 150,000 or so clones, around 81% appearing once. This CDR3 has 11 amino acids. V gene TRBV21-1 combines with J gene TRBJ2-5; the DNA was not used to check the table's D call, TRBD2. TRBV21-1 is designated a pseudogene. The receptor was derived from a woman in her thirties or forties with active or convalescent COVID-19. The sequencing input was peripheral blood. The CDR3 region has the DNA TGTGCCACGGCTCGGAGGGAGACCCAGTACTTC. It codes for CATARRETQYF.